This T cell receptor beta chain was identified in a study of shared clonotypes between healthy human individuals. About 30,000 T cell genomes, or about 0.2 ug DNA, went into the sorted-subset replicate PCRs. Some clones are missing from TCRdb's copy, which holds only in-frame ones; the method was immunoSEQ multiplex PCR. The repertoire has about 2.4 million clones, approximately 94% of them found once; the top ten carry 0.35% to 0.45%. Among the donors, all were Caucasian adults who lived in Nashville, Tennessee. The CDR3 loop spans 17 amino acids. The ends were cut back, 7 bases at V and 5 bases at J, with 24 bases in the middle. Germline loops: CDR1 SNHLY, CDR2 FYNNEI.

The TCR was taken from a man between 18 and 29 years old in good health. Some clones in this sample may be carry-over from other donors' samples. The chain carries TRBV2 and TRBJ2-4; no reliable D call. The sample taken for sequencing was naive CD4+ T cells from PBMCs. Sample subset: CD45RA+ positively selected. The chain's CDR3 is CASNPTSFRPGQNIQYF. The CDR3 DNA is TGTGCCAGCAACCCGACCTCCTTTCGGCCCGGGCAAAACATTCAGTACTTC.